Listed below are T cell receptor beta chains from one sample, sequenced in a study of CD8+CD57+ T cells in acquired aplastic anemia. TCRdb independently ran MiXCR on the reads; one entry per CDR3 protein. This sample carries under 350,000 distinct CDR3 sequences, roughly half of them seen once, and the ten largest clones take less than 10%. Material for sequencing was sorted CD4+, CD8+, or CD8+CD57+ T cells (not recorded which) from PBMCs. All receptors come from a human donor with severe aplastic anemia or a healthy control (not recorded which). Each CDR3 is given with its conserved first and last residue. D genes are given only for firm matches. Part of the rows lack a size; the others show once, few, many or a class for expanded clones.

size: .; D: TRBD1; V: TRBV7-9; J: TRBJ1-1; CDR3: CASSLTGAVTEAFF; DNA: TGTGCCAGCAGCTTGACAGGGGCGGTAACTGAAGCTTTCTTT
size: few; D: .; V: TRBV5-6; J: TRBJ2-1; CDR3: CASSLSRSWDEQFF; DNA: TGTGCCAGCAGTTTATCCCGGTCCTGGGATGAGCAGTTCTTC
size: many; D: TRBD1; V: TRBV6-5; J: TRBJ1-2; CDR3: CASRHRQGTNYGYTF; DNA: TGTGCCAGCAGGCACCGACAGGGGACCAACTATGGCTACACCTTC
size: .; D: .; V: TRBV19; J: TRBJ1-5; CDR3: CASSTNGGASNQPQHF; DNA: TGTGCCAGTAGTACGAACGGGGGGGCTAGCAATCAGCCCCAGCATTTT
size: many; D: TRBD1; V: TRBV7-9; J: TRBJ2-2; CDR3: CASSLAQGASTGELFF; DNA: TGTGCCAGCAGCTTAGCACAGGGGGCGAGCACCGGGGAGCTGTTTTTT
size: many; D: .; V: TRBV11-1; J: TRBJ2-1; CDR3: CASSLTGVDNEQFF; DNA: TGTGCCAGCAGCCTGACGGGAGTCGACAATGAGCAGTTCTTC
size: few; D: TRBD1; V: TRBV10-3; J: TRBJ2-2; CDR3: CAISEAGQGSGELFF; DNA: TGTGCCATCAGTGAGGCGGGACAGGGGAGTGGGGAGCTGTTTTTT
size: .; D: .; V: TRBV11-1; J: TRBJ2-1; CDR3: CASSSRPNLDEQFF; DNA: TGTGCCAGCAGCTCGAGACCAAACTTGGATGAGCAGTTCTTC
size: few; D: .; V: TRBV20-1; J: TRBJ2-5; CDR3: CSARTGRETQYF; DNA: TGCAGTGCTAGGACGGGGAGGGAGACCCAGTACTTC
size: .; D: .; V: TRBV10-3; J: TRBJ2-5; CDR3: CATGQETQYF; DNA: TGTGCCACCGGACAAGAGACCCAGTACTTC
size: .; D: TRBD2; V: TRBV11-2; J: TRBJ2-3; CDR3: CASSWAGGGGGTDTQYF; DNA: TGCGCCAGCAGCTGGGCCGGCGGGGGGGGGGGCACAGATACGCAGTATTTT
size: .; D: TRBD2; V: TRBV5-4; J: TRBJ2-7; CDR3: CASSLWGAGGYEQYF; DNA: TGTGCCAGCAGCTTGTGGGGGGCGGGAGGATACGAGCAGTACTTC
size: few; D: .; V: TRBV6-2/TRBV6-3; J: TRBJ2-7; CDR3: CASSYGQSSYEQYF; DNA: TGTGCCAGCAGTTACGGACAGAGCTCCTACGAGCAGTACTTC
size: once; D: .; V: TRBV2; J: TRBJ2-7; CDR3: CASSEVGRYEQYF; DNA: TGTGCCAGCAGTGAGGTGGGGAGGTACGAGCAGTACTTC